A single T cell receptor beta chain is shown here with its context. This sample is part of a study of T cell changes during pregnancy in multiple sclerosis. The data were produced by immunoSEQ multiplex PCR, yet TCRdb's version contains in-frame clones alone and is incomplete. The repertoire holds 100,000 or so clones, 91% seen once, with less than 4% in the top ten. The CDR3 runs 11 residues. Trimming left V 8 bases short and J 7 bases short, with 11 bases between. Germline-derived CDR1 and CDR2 are LNHDA and SQIVND (reference sequence). Sample: peripheral blood, taken after pregnancy. The receptor comes from a female donor with multiple sclerosis, enrolled in a pregnancy study. The chain employs TRBV19 and TRBJ1-2; no clear D. The DNA for the CDR3 is TGTGCCAGTCTTGGGCCGTTTGGCTACACCTTC. Encoded protein: CASLGPFGYTF.